The 13 T cell receptor beta chains below come from one sample, sequenced in a study of T cells after yellow fever vaccination. TCRdb re-derived calls from the 5' RACE reads in MiXCR, one entry per CDR3 protein. The sample holds about 300,000 distinct CDR3 sequences, roughly 4% seen once. The sample was PBMCs, taken 5 days after the yellow fever booster vaccination. These receptors all come from a man younger than 35 who received the YFV17D yellow fever vaccine.

The chain links TRBV7-3 to TRBJ1-1; D unresolved. V dropped 2 bases and J dropped 0 bases, with 10 bases sitting between them. The CDR3 runs to 15 residues. Germline CDR1 is SGHTA and CDR2 is FQGTGA. The CDR3 nucleotides read TGTGCCAGCAGCTTAGCCCCCATAATGAACACTGAAGCTTTCTTT. Its protein is CASSLAPIMNTEAFF.

The genes are TRBV7-9 and TRBJ1-1; TRBD1 might be the D (5 bases). Trimming shortened V by 1 base and J by 2 bases, and 14 bases separated the two germline ends. The CDR3 has 16 amino acids. Per the germline V gene, CDR1 is SEHNR and CDR2 is FQNEAQ (reference sequence). This CDR3 reads CASSLVPRQPNTEAFF. In DNA form, the CDR3 reads TGTGCCAGCAGCTTAGTTCCTCGACAGCCAAACACTGAAGCTTTCTTT. The whole variable domain, remainder taken from reference TRBV7-9 and TRBJ1-1, is DTGVSQNPRHKITKRGQNVTFRCDPISEHNRLYWYRQTLGQGPEFLTYFQNEAQLEKSRLLSDRFSAERPKGSFSTLEIQRTEQGDSAMYLCASSLVPRQPNTEAFFGQGTRLTVV.

This clonotype was picked up many times. An end of the junction does not agree with germline; a read error may underlie this. V gene TRBV10-3 combines with J gene TRBJ1-5; D is ambiguous. Germline V gene sequence: CDR1 ENHRY, CDR2 SYGVKD. This CDR3 comprises 14 residues. The CDR3 loop reads CAISESKGKQPQHF. DNA for the CDR3: TGTGCCATCAGTGAGTCTAAGGGCAAGCAGCCCCAGCATTTT.

This clonotype was counted ten times or more. This chain connects TRBV7-2 to TRBJ2-7; TRBD2 matches at 8 bases. CDR3 length equals 15 residues. Germline V CDR1 and CDR2: SGHTA, FQGNSA. Losses at the gene ends were 4 bases for V and 3 bases for J; bases not matched to a gene: 8. CDR3 loop: CASSSVTSGLYEQYF. CDR3 sequence (DNA): TGTGCCAGCAGCTCCGTCACTAGCGGCCTCTACGAGCAGTACTTC.

This clonotype turned up a few times. The chain couples TRBV30 to TRBJ1-5, with D possibly being TRBD1 (5 bases). Trimming cost V 4 bases and J 7 bases, with 14 bases left between them. The germline gives CDR1 GTSNPN, CDR2 SVGIG (reference sequence). This CDR3 spans 13 amino acids. CDR3 sequence: CAWTGGGGQPQHF. The CDR3 DNA reads as TGTGCCTGGACCGGCGGGGGAGGACAGCCCCAGCATTTT.

J is TRBJ1-2 and V is TRBV20-1; 8 bases line up with TRBD1. V lost 6 bases, J lost 5 bases, and 20 bases stayed unmatched. CDR3 length: 17 amino acids. CDR1 is DFQATT, CDR2 SNEGSKA, per germline (reference sequence). The CDR3 here is CSAQPLLPQGALYGYTF. The CDR3 DNA sequence: TGCAGTGCCCAGCCCCTACTCCCTCAGGGGGCCCTATATGGCTACACCTTC.

This clonotype was counted at least ten times. The chain uses TRBV11-2 and TRBJ2-5; D is ambiguous. The V end lost 0 bases, the J end lost 6 bases, and 11 bases lay between the germline ends. In germline, CDR1 is SGHAT, CDR2 FQNNGV. The CDR3 contains 14 residues. CDR3 amino acids: CASSLDGPSQTQYF. The CDR3 coding sequence is TGTGCCAGCAGCTTAGACGGACCCTCTCAGACCCAGTACTTC.

Many counts were recorded for this clonotype. The rearrangement joins TRBV18 to TRBJ1-1; no definite D call. Between the trimmed V and J ends, which lost 0 bases and 7 bases, there was a span of 18 bases. This CDR3 has 16 amino acids. Germline V gene sequence: CDR1 KGHSH, CDR2 LQKENI. This CDR3 reads CASSPPLREASVEAFF. The CDR3 DNA reads as TGTGCCAGCTCACCACCCCTACGCGAGGCGTCTGTTGAAGCTTTCTTT. Together with reference TRBV18 and TRBJ1-1, the CDR3 gives the full variable domain: NAGVMQNPRHLVRRRGQEARLRCSPMKGHSHVYWYRQLPEEGLKFMVYLQKENIIDESGMPKERFSAEFPKEGPSILRIQQVVRGDSAAYFCASSPPLREASVEAFFGQGTRLTVV.

The chain employs TRBV10-3 and TRBJ2-2, with D unclear. The germline CDR1 and CDR2 sequences are ENHRY and SYGVKD. The CDR3 consists of 14 residues. V was clipped by 2 bases and J by 0 bases, with 4 bases between them. In nucleotides, the CDR3 is TGTGCCATCAGTGAGGCAGCGAACACCGGGGAGCTGTTTTTT. Its translation is CAISEAANTGELFF.

This clonotype was seen ten or more times. V is TRBV24-1 and J is TRBJ2-3; unclear D gene. Trimming removed 3 bases from V and 3 bases from J, with 9 bases in between. CDR1 and CDR2 (germline): KGHDR, SFDVKD. CDR3 size: 14 residues. This CDR3 reads CATSDRAGTDTQYF. The CDR3 DNA sequence: TGTGCCACCAGTGATAGGGCAGGAACAGATACGCAGTATTTT.

This clonotype showed up just a few times. The chain joins TRBV7-2 to TRBJ1-6; TRBD1 matches at 7 bases. The CDR3 spans 16 residues. The germline CDR1 and CDR2 sequences are SGHTA and FQGNSA. Unmatched junction bases numbered 7, after V lost 5 bases and J lost 3 bases. The CDR3 DNA reads as TGTGCCAGCAGCCAAGAGGGACAGAACTATAATTCACCCCTCCACTTT. This codes for CASSQEGQNYNSPLHF.

This clonotype was observed a few times. CDR3 sequence: CAWSAAQGYQETQYF. In nucleotides, the CDR3 is TGTGCCTGGAGTGCAGCACAGGGGTACCAAGAGACCCAGTACTTC. The chain recombines TRBV30 with TRBJ2-5; 7 bases align to TRBD1. V lost 1 base, J lost 0 bases, and 5 bases stayed unmatched. Germline values: CDR1 GTSNPN, CDR2 SVGIG (reference sequence). CDR3 length equals 15 residues.

Ten or more counts support this clonotype. J is TRBJ2-1 and V is TRBV9, with TRBD2 matching over 11 bases. With V trimmed by 0 bases and J by 10 bases, 6 bases remained unmatched. In germline, CDR1 is SGDLS, CDR2 YYNGEE. CDR3 length: 15 amino acids. The CDR3 DNA follows: TGTGCCAGCAGCGTAGGGGGACTAGCGGCGGCCGAGCAGTTCTTC. Residues: CASSVGGLAAAEQFF.